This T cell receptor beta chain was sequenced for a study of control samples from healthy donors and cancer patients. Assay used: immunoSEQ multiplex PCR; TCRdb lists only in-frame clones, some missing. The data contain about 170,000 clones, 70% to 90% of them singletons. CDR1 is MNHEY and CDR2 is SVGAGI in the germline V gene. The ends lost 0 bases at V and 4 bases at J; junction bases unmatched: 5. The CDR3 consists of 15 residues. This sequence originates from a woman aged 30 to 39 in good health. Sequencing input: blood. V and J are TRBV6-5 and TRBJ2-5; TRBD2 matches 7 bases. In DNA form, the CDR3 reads TGTGCCAGCAGTTACTCGACGGGGGGACGAGAGACCCAGTACTTC. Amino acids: CASSYSTGGRETQYF.